Sequencing of this T cell receptor beta chain was carried out in a study of regulatory T cells in long-lasting Graves disease. In building TCR beta libraries, iRepertoire HTBI primers were used together with Arm-PCR of CDR3 regions. TCRdb reprocessed the multiplex PCR reads with MiXCR, giving one entry per CDR3 protein. Altogether approximately 300,000 distinct CDR3 sequences are present, 18% being singletons, with the ten largest covering 35% to 45%. Points from the study as a whole: Persistent Graves' disease cases displayed lower TCR diversity than newly diagnosed ones.

As to this clonotype: Its cognate antigen is unknown.

Noted time point: newly diagnosed GD, antithyroid drugs for less than 3 months. PBMCs were the source of the RNA used for TCR sequencing. CDR3 size: 14 residues. V was cut by 2 bases and J by 2 bases, with 8 bases left in between. Germline V gene data show CDR1 as KGHDR and CDR2 as SFDVKD. The chain combines TRBV24-1 with TRBJ1-2, with a possible D match to TRBD1 (5 bases). The receptor's source is a female donor with Graves disease. Material: peripheral blood mononuclear cells (PBMCs), obtained at new diagnosis, from a patient treated with antithyroid drugs. The CDR3 DNA reads as TGTGCCACCAGTGATTCTTGGGGCAACTATGGCTACACCTTC. This encodes CATSDSWGNYGYTF.